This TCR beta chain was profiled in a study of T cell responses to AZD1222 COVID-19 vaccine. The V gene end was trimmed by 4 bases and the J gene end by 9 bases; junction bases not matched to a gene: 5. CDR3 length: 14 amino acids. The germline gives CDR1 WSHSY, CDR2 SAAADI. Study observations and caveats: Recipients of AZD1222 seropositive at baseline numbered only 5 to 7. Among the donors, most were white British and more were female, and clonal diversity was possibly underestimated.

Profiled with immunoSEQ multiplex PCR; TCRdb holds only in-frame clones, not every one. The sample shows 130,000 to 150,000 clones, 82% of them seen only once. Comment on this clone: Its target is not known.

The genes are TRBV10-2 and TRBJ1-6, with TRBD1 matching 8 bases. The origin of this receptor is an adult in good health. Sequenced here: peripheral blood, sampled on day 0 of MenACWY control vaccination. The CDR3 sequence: CASSGTGGASPLHF. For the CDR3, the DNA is TGCGCCAGCAGTGGCACAGGGGGGGCTTCACCCCTCCACTTT.